This T cell receptor beta chain was identified in a study of relationships among human T cell subsets. TCR alpha and beta CDR3s were amplified from mRNA by semiquantitative ARM-PCR. ARM-PCR used tagged nested gene-specific primers, then communal superprimers for exponential amplification. TCRdb used MiXCR to reprocess the multiplex PCR reads, holding one entry per CDR3 protein. The sample lists roughly 7,400 distinct CDR3 sequences, approximately 70% seen once, with less than 65% in the top ten. Anti-CD45RA microbeads isolated naive and transitional T cells from pooled CD4+ and CD8+ cells. Notes on this clonotype: The antigen remains unidentified.

Points from the study as a whole: Over 55% of CD8+ cytotoxic sequences came from clones with over 100 reads. Substantial CDR3 sharing among Th1, Th2 and regulatory cells suggested stochastic fate choice. No significant subset differences appeared in V, D, J use, CDR3 length or N-additions.

The V gene lost 8 bases and the J gene lost 6 bases, with 8 bases spanning the gap. Germline CDR1 is MDHEN and CDR2 is SYDVKM. The CDR3 length is 11 residues. The J gene is TRBJ2-1, the V gene TRBV28; tentatively, D is TRBD2 (6 bases). The source of this sequence is a man aged 40-50 years in good health. The sequenced material came from naive and transitional (CD45RA+) T cells sorted from blood. In DNA, the CDR3 is TGTGCCAGCGCCGGGGGCAATGAGCAGTTCTTC. Translated, it gives CASAGGNEQFF.